Each of the 13 T cell receptor beta chains below was sequenced from the same sample in a study of neurological immune-mediated disorders (dated by TCRdb to about 2019). Library construction relied on 5' RACE. These reads were obtained on an Illumina HiSeq 2500. TCRdb reprocessed the public reads (quality trimming at Q25 with fastp, clone calling with MiXCR) and kept in-frame beta chains. Rows matching on CDR3 protein sequence are summarized as one entry with the most common DNA and genes. For this sample the table gives tens of thousands of distinct CDR3 sequences, of which approximately 5% were detected only once. Jointly, the top ten make up about 2% of the sample. The sequencing sample was made of PBMCs. The source of these receptors is a woman aged 25 to 39 with multiple sclerosis.

CDR3 nucleotide sequence: TGTGCCAGCATTCCTAGCGGGGGACAAGAGACCCAGTACTTC. Protein sequence: CASIPSGGQETQYF. The chain employs TRBV6-2 or TRBV6-3 and TRBJ2-5; 10 nucleotides agree with TRBD2. The CDR3 covers 14 residues. The germline gives CDR1 MNHEY, CDR2 SVGEGT. With V trimmed by 7 bases and J by 2 bases, 4 bases remained unmatched.

This clonotype was counted many times. The V and J genes are TRBV5-1 and TRBJ2-3; 8 bases align to TRBD1. This CDR3 is built from 15 residues. V lost 1 base to trimming and J lost 1 base; unmatched junction nucleotides: 2. Germline V lookup: CDR1 SGHRS, CDR2 YFSETQ. CDR3 sequence reads: CASSLQDRGTDTQYF. Written as DNA, the CDR3 is TGCGCCAGCAGCTTGCAGGACAGGGGCACAGATACGCAGTATTTT.

This clonotype was seen many times. The gene calls are TRBV6-6 and TRBJ2-6; 7 positions agree with TRBD2. The ends lost 6 bases at V and 1 base at J; junction bases unmatched: 15. CDR3 length equals 19 residues. Germline V gene lookup returns CDR1 MNHNY and CDR2 SVGAGI (reference sequence). The CDR3 sequence: CASRPMGGAGTSGANVLTF. CDR3 sequence (DNA): TGTGCCAGCAGACCTATGGGAGGAGCGGGGACTTCTGGGGCCAACGTCCTGACTTTC.

This clonotype has a count of ten or more. The chain uses TRBV20-1 and TRBJ2-1; 12 positions match TRBD2. CDR1 DFQATT and CDR2 SNEGSKA come from the germline V gene (reference sequence). After removal of 6 bases from V and 9 bases from J, the junction contained 9 bases not matched to a gene. This CDR3 has 14 amino acids. In nucleotides, the CDR3 is TGCAGTGCCCACGGACTAGCGGGAAAGGGTGAGCAGTTCTTC. Its protein product is CSAHGLAGKGEQFF.

This clonotype occurred many times. The V call is TRBV3-1, the J call TRBJ1-1; D might be TRBD1 (5 bases). From germline, CDR1 is LGHDT and CDR2 YNNKEL (reference sequence). The ends were cut back, 4 bases at V and 0 bases at J, with 15 bases in the middle. The CDR3 has 16 amino acids. CDR3 residues: CASSLRTGTVNTEAFF. The CDR3 DNA sequence: TGTGCCAGCAGCCTCCGAACCGGGACGGTGAACACTGAAGCTTTCTTT.

The gene calls are TRBV28 and TRBJ2-7, with 9 bases fitting TRBD1. Germline V gene lookup returns CDR1 MDHEN and CDR2 SYDVKM. V was pared by 6 bases and J by 3 bases, with 9 bases of the junction left unmatched. The CDR3 length is 15 residues. The CDR3 coding sequence is TGTGCCAGCAGCCGACAGGGGGGCAAGGTCTACGAGCAGTACTTC. Protein: CASSRQGGKVYEQYF.

This clonotype occurred many times. J is TRBJ1-4 and V is TRBV5-1; 7 bases align to TRBD1. This CDR3 is 17 amino acids long. The germline CDR1 and CDR2 sequences are SGHRS and YFSETQ. V dropped 0 bases and J dropped 0; count of bases not matched to a gene: 5. The CDR3 protein is CASSLVATGATNEKLFF. DNA of the CDR3: TGCGCCAGCAGCTTGGTTGCTACAGGGGCAACTAATGAAAAACTGTTTTTT.

This clonotype has ten or more counts. The genes are TRBV29-1 and TRBJ2-3; weak D call: TRBD1 (6 bases). Germline V lookup: CDR1 SQVTM, CDR2 ANQGSEA. The V gene lost 0 bases and the J gene lost 2 bases, with 12 bases spanning the gap. This CDR3 comprises 15 residues. The chain's CDR3 is CSVEDLTGNTDTQYF. DNA of the CDR3: TGCAGCGTTGAAGATCTAACAGGGAACACAGATACGCAGTATTTT.

The table lists this clonotype with a few counts. The gene calls are TRBV20-1 and TRBJ2-2; unclear D gene. With 3 bases removed from V and 1 base from J, the gap between germline ends came to 6 bases. In germline, CDR1 is DFQATT, CDR2 SNEGSKA (reference sequence). This CDR3 comprises 13 residues. The CDR3 is CSASVRNTGELFF. CDR3 DNA sequence: TGCAGTGCTAGTGTGCGGAACACCGGGGAGCTGTTTTTT.

This clonotype came up many times. The chain joins TRBV4-1 to TRBJ2-3; 8 positions match TRBD1. The CDR3 loop spans 19 amino acids. Germline assignment: CDR1 MGHRA and CDR2 YSYEKL. J was trimmed by 6 bases and V by 0 bases; bases with no gene match: 17. Here the CDR3 reads CASSQESGRRTGRTDTQYF. In nucleotides, the CDR3 is TGCGCCAGCAGCCAAGAGAGTGGGCGCAGGACAGGGAGGACTGATACGCAGTATTTT.

The chain is built from TRBV5-1 and TRBJ1-4; D remains ambiguous. The CDR3 runs to 15 residues. V gave up 0 bases and J gave up 5 bases, with 11 bases separating them. Per germline, CDR1 SGHRS and CDR2 YFSETQ. The CDR3 sequence: CASSLGSIENEKLFF. CDR3 nucleotides: TGCGCCAGCAGCTTGGGGAGCATCGAAAATGAAAAACTGTTTTTT.

Many counts were recorded for this clonotype. The rearrangement uses TRBV6-5 and TRBJ1-6, with no clear D. V was cut by 6 bases and J by 6 bases, with 15 bases left in between. The CDR3 has 15 amino acids. CDR1 is MNHEY and CDR2 is SVGAGI in the germline V gene. The CDR3 DNA reads TGTGCCAGCAGGGGCCTCTCCGGGCGTAATTCACCCCTCCACTTT. It encodes CASRGLSGRNSPLHF.

This clonotype came up many times. The rearrangement joins TRBV5-1 to TRBJ2-7; D may be TRBD2 (8 bases). V lost 4 bases and J 1 base, leaving 15 bases between the germline ends. This CDR3 region has 15 residues. Germline V CDR1 and CDR2: SGHRS, YFSETQ. DNA of the CDR3: TGCGCCAGCAGCCGGGGGGGGACAGCGTCCTACGAGCAGTACTTC. Translated: CASSRGGTASYEQYF.